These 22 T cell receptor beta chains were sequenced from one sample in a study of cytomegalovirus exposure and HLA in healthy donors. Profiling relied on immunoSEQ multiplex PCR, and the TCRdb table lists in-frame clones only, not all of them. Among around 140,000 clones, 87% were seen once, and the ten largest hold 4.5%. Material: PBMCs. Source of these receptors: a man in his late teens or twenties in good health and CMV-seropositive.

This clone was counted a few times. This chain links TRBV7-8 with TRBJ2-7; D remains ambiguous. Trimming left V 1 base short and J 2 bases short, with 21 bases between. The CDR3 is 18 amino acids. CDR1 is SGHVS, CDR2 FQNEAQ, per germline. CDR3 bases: TGTGCCAGCAGCTTAGTTGGGCATCAGTCAACCTTCGCCTACGAGCAGTACTTC. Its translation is CASSLVGHQSTFAYEQYF.

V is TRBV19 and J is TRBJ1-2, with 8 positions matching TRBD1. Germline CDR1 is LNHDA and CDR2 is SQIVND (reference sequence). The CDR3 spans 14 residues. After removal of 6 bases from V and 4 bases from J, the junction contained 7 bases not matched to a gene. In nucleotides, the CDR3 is TGTGCCAGTAGCCCCACAGGGGGTAGCTATGGCTACACCTTC. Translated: CASSPTGGSYGYTF. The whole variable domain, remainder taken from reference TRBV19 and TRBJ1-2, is DGGITQSPKYLFRKEGQNVTLSCEQNLNHDAMYWYRQDPGQGLRLIYYSQIVNDFQKGDIAEGYSVSREKKESFPLTVTSAQKNPTAFYLCASSPTGGSYGYTFGSGTRLTVV.

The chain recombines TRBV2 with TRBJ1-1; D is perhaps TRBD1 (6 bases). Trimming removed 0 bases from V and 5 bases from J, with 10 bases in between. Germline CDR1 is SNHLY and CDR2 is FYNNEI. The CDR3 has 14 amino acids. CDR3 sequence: CASSEAGGGTEAFF. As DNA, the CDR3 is TGTGCCAGCAGTGAAGCGGGAGGGGGAACTGAAGCTTTCTTT.

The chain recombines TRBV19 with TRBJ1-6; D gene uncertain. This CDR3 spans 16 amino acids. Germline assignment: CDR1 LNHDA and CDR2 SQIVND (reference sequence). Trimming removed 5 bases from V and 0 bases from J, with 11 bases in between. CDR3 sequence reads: CASSAAPDSYNSPLHF. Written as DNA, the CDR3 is TGTGCCAGTAGTGCGGCCCCTGACTCCTATAATTCACCCCTCCACTTT.

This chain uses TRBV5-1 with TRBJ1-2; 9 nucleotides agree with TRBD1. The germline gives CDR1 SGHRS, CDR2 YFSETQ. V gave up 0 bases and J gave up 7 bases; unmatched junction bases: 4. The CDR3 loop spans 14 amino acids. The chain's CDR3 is CASSLDYRGPGYTF. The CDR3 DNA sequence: TGCGCCAGCAGCTTGGACTACAGGGGGCCTGGCTACACCTTC.

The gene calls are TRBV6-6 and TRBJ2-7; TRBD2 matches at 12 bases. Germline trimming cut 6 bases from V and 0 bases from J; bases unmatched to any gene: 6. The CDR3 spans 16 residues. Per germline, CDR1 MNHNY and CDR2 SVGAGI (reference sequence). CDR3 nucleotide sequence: TGTGCCAGCAGCTCCGGACTAGCGGGGAGCTCCTACGAGCAGTACTTC. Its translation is CASSSGLAGSSYEQYF.

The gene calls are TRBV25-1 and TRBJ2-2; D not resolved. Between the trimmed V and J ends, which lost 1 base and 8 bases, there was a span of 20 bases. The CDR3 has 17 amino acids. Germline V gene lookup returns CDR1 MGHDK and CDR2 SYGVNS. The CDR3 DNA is TGTGCCAGCAGTGAATTCCCACGTAGCCAGATGTTAGGGGAGCTGTTTTTT. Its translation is CASSEFPRSQMLGELFF.

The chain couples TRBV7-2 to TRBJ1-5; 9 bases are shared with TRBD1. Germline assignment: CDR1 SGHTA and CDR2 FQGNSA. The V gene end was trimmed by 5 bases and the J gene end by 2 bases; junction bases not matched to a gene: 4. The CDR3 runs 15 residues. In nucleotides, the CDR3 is TGTGCCAGCAGCCGGGGACAGGGTGGCAATCAGCCCCAGCATTTT. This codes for CASSRGQGGNQPQHF.

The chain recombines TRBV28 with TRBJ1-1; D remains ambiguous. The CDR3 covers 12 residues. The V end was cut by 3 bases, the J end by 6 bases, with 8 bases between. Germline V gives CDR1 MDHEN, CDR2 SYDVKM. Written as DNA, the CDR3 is TGTGCCAGCAGTTTCCTTGGGCCTGAAGCTTTCTTT. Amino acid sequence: CASSFLGPEAFF.

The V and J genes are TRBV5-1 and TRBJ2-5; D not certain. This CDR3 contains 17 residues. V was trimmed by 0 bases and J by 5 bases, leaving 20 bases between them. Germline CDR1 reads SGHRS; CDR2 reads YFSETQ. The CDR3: CASSLGLREVVRETQYF. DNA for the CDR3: TGCGCCAGCAGCTTGGGACTCCGAGAGGTCGTTCGGGAGACCCAGTACTTC. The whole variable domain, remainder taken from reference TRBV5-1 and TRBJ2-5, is KAGVTQTPRYLIKTRGQQVTLSCSPISGHRSVSWYQQTPGQGLQFLFEYFSETQRNKGNFPGRFSGRQFSNSRSEMNVSTLELGDSALYLCASSLGLREVVRETQYFGPGTRLLVL.

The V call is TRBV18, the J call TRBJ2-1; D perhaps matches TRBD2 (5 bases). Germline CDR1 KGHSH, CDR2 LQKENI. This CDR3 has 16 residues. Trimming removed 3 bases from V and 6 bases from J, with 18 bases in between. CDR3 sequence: CASSPSSGGWGNEQFF. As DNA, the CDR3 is TGTGCCAGCTCACCTAGTTCCGGAGGCTGGGGCAATGAGCAGTTCTTC.

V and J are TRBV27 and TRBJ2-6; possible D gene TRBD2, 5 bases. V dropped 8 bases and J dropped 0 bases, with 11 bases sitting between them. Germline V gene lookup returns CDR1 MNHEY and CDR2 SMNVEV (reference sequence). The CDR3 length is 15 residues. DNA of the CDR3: TGTGCCAGCGGACGCGGACTCTCTGGGGCCAACGTCCTGACTTTC. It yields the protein CASGRGLSGANVLTF.

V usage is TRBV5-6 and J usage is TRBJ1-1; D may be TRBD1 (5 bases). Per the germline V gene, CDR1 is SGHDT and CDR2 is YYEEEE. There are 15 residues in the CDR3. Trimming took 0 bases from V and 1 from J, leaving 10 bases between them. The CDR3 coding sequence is TGTGCCAGCAGCTTGGCCCGGGGGAAGAACACTGAAGCTTTCTTT. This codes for CASSLARGKNTEAFF.

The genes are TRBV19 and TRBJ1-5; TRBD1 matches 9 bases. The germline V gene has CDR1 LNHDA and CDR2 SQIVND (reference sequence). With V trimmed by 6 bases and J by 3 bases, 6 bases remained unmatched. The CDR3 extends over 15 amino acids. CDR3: CASRVGQGINQPQHF. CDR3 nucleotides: TGTGCCAGTAGGGTGGGACAGGGCATCAATCAGCCCCAGCATTTT.

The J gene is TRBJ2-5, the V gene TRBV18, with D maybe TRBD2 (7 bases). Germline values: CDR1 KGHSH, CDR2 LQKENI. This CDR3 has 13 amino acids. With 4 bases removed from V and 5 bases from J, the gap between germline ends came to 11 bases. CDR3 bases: TGTGCCAGCTCACTACAGGGAGGGGAGACCCAGTACTTC. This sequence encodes CASSLQGGETQYF.

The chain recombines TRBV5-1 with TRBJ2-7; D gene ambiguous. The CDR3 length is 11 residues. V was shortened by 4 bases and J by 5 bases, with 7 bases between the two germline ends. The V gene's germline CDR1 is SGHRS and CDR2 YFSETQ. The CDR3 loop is CASSPPDEQYF. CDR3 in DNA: TGCGCCAGCAGCCCGCCGGACGAGCAGTACTTC.

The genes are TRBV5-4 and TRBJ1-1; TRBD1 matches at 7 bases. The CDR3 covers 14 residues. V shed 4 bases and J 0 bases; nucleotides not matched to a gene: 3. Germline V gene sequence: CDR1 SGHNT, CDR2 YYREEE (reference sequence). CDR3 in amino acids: CASSPGGMNTEAFF. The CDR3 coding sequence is TGTGCCAGCAGCCCAGGGGGGATGAACACTGAAGCTTTCTTT.

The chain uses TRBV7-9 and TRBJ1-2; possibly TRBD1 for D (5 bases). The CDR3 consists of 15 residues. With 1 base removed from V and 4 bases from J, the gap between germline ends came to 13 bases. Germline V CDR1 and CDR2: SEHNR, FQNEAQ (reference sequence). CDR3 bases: TGTGCCAGCAGCTTAGGGGGCCAGGCAAGCTATGGCTACACCTTC. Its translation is CASSLGGQASYGYTF.

This chain's CDR3 is CASSPPGKLFF. The CDR3 DNA reads TGTGCCAGCAGTCCCCCAGGAAAACTGTTTTTT. The chain uses TRBV28 and TRBJ1-4, with unresolved D. The CDR3 has 11 residues. Germline values: CDR1 MDHEN, CDR2 SYDVKM. V shed 5 bases and J shed 10 bases, with 8 bases lying between them.

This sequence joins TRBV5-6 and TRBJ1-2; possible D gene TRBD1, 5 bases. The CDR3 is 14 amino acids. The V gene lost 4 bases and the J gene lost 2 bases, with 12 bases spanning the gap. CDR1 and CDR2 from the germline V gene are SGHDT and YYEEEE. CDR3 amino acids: CASSPLDTNYGYTF. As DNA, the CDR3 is TGTGCCAGCAGCCCCTTGGACACGAACTATGGCTACACCTTC.

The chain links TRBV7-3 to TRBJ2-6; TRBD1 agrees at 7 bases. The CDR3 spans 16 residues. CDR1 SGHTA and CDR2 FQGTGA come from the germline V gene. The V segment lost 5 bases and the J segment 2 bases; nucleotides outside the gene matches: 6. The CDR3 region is CASSEQTGTGANVLTF. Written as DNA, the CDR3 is TGTGCCAGCAGCGAACAGACAGGGACTGGGGCCAACGTCCTGACTTTC.

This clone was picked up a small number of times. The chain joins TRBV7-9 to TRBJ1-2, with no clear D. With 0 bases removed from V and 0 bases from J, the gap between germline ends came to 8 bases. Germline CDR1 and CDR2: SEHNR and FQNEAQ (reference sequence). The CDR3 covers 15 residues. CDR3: CASSLAPQPNYGYTF. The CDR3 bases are TGTGCCAGCAGCTTAGCCCCACAGCCTAACTATGGCTACACCTTC.